The 14 T cell receptor beta chains below come from one sample, sequenced in a study of T cells in Graves' hyperthyroidism and ophthalmopathy. TCR beta CDR3 regions were amplified from RNA transcripts. The HTBI primer set drove a first-round RT-PCR of the TCR CDR3. Using its own MiXCR run on the multiplex PCR reads, TCRdb lists one record per CDR3 protein. The table lists some 50,000 distinct CDR3 sequences, less than 60% of them singletons. Sequencing was done on a sample of blood. The receptors were gathered from a woman aged 50 to 60 with Graves' ophthalmopathy.

This clonotype showed up many times. The chain carries TRBV6-5 and TRBJ1-6; the match to TRBD1 covers 7 bases. The CDR3 sequence is 13 residues long. The V segment lost 6 bases and the J segment 10 bases; nucleotides outside the gene matches: 6. Germline V gene sequence: CDR1 MNHEY, CDR2 SVGAGI. The chain's CDR3 is CASSRDSSSPLHF. The CDR3 DNA reads TGTGCCAGCAGCCGGGACAGCTCATCACCCCTCCACTTT.

Concerning this clonotype: No conserved phenylalanine or tryptophan is present at the end of the CDR3, so a read error is the likely explanation. The J gene is TRBJ2-1, the V gene TRBV7-3; 13 bases are shared with TRBD2. The CDR3 is 17 residues long. With V trimmed by 0 bases and J by 7 bases, 6 bases remained unmatched. Germline loops: CDR1 SGHTA, CDR2 FQGTGA. DNA of the CDR3: TGTGCCAGCAGCTTAACGGCGACTAGCGGGGGGCGGAATGAGCAGTTCCTC. Encoded protein: CASSLTATSGGRNEQFL.

By share of the sample, this clonotype is medium-sized. V gene TRBV7-8 combines with J gene TRBJ2-7, with D perhaps being TRBD1 or TRBD2 (7 bases each). The germline V and J ends were trimmed by 5 bases and 3 bases, with 17 bases remaining between them. The CDR3 length is 15 residues. Germline values: CDR1 SGHVS, CDR2 FQNEAQ. CDR3 sequence: CASSPSGGAIYEQYF. As DNA, the CDR3 is TGTGCCAGCAGCCCCTCAGGGGGGGCTATCTACGAGCAGTACTTC.

Of note for this clonotype: A much larger clone differs from this one at a single base, so this may be a read error. The chain combines TRBV6-5 with TRBJ1-1; perhaps TRBD1 as D (6 bases). Trimming pared 5 bases from V and 0 bases from J, leaving 13 bases between. CDR1 is MNHEY, CDR2 SVGAGI, per germline. The CDR3 has 15 amino acids. The chain's CDR3 is CASSALWTVNTEAFF. The CDR3 bases are TGTGCCAGCAGTGCTCTCTGGACAGTGAACACTGAAGCTTTCTTT.

This clonotype has ten or more counts. The V and J genes are TRBV5-1 and TRBJ2-3; 10 bases are a match to TRBD2. The trim removed 4 bases at V and 0 bases at J, leaving 5 bases unmatched. The CDR3 extends over 16 amino acids. Germline CDR1 and CDR2: SGHRS and YFSETQ. The CDR3 sequence: CASSGERGGSTDTQYF. CDR3 DNA sequence: TGCGCCAGCAGCGGAGAGCGGGGGGGTAGCACAGATACGCAGTATTTT.

This clonotype has a count of ten or more. This rearrangement joins TRBV7-2 to TRBJ2-2, with TRBD2 matching 10 bases. Germline lookup yields CDR1 SGHTA and CDR2 FQGNSA. Trimming took 5 bases from V and 6 from J; bases not matched to a gene: 12. The CDR3 covers 17 residues. The chain's CDR3 is CASSPSRLAGEAGELFF. The DNA of the CDR3 is TGTGCCAGCAGCCCGTCGCGGCTAGCGGGGGAGGCCGGGGAGCTGTTTTTT.

As concerns this clonotype: Mismatch with germline at one junction end may stem from a read error. The CDR3 region has the DNA TGTGCCAGAAGCTCCGATAGGCCCCCGTTTAGGGAGACCCAGTACTTC. Translating gives CARSSDRPPFRETQYF. J is TRBJ2-5 and V is TRBV7-9; D is undetermined. The CDR3 runs to 16 residues. CDR1 SEHNR and CDR2 FQNEAQ come from the germline V gene (reference sequence).

This clonotype was recorded at least ten times. The chain is built from TRBV7-6 and TRBJ2-1, with 7 bases lining up with TRBD2. Germline V gene lookup returns CDR1 SGHVS and CDR2 FNYEAQ. V trimming: 1 base; J trimming: 4 bases; junction bases outside the gene matches: 4. This CDR3 region has 15 residues. The CDR3, as DNA: TGTGCCAGCAGCTTAGGTCGCGGGAGTTACAATGAGCAGTTCTTC. Its translation is CASSLGRGSYNEQFF.

This clonotype was observed at least ten times. The rearrangement uses TRBV7-2 and TRBJ2-5; D assignment may be TRBD1 or TRBD2 (5 bases each). CDR3 length: 16 residues. V was shortened by 3 bases and J by 0 bases, with 14 bases between the two germline ends. Germline assignment: CDR1 SGHTA and CDR2 FQGNSA. In DNA form, the CDR3 reads TGTGCCAGCAGCTTTTATAGGGACGGCAACCAAGAGACCCAGTACTTC. As protein: CASSFYRDGNQETQYF.

There are many counts of this clonotype. The chain employs TRBV12-3 or TRBV12-4 and TRBJ2-7, with TRBD2 identical over 14 bases. The CDR3 sequence is 15 residues long. V dropped 6 bases and J dropped 6; count of bases not matched to a gene: 7. The chain's CDR3 is CASSHGTSGRSEQYF. CDR3 sequence (DNA): TGTGCCAGCAGCCACGGGACTAGCGGGAGAAGCGAGCAGTACTTC.

This chain links TRBV7-3 with TRBJ2-2; 11 bases align to TRBD2. The V gene's germline CDR1 is SGHTA and CDR2 FQGTGA. CDR3 length equals 14 residues. V lost 6 bases and J lost 5; bases outside the gene matches: 2. The CDR3 sequence is CASRASGGTGELFF. The CDR3 DNA is TGTGCCAGCAGGGCTAGCGGGGGGACCGGGGAGCTGTTTTTT.

The rearrangement uses TRBV20-1 and TRBJ2-5; TRBD1 might be the D (6 bases). The CDR3 is made up of 13 amino acids. From germline, CDR1 is DFQATT and CDR2 SNEGSKA (reference sequence). The ends were cut back, 1 base at V and 2 bases at J, with 8 bases in the middle. The CDR3 coding sequence is TGCAGTGCTAGAGCGAGGGGGCAAGAGACCCAGTACTTC. Translation: CSARARGQETQYF.

In this sample, this clonotype turned up many times. The gene calls are TRBV20-1 and TRBJ1-2; D unresolved. The CDR3 covers 15 residues. The germline V gene encodes CDR1 DFQATT and CDR2 SNEGSKA (reference sequence). The V end was cut by 0 bases, the J end by 6 bases, with 17 bases between. CDR3 residues: CSARDRTRNLHGYTF. The DNA of the CDR3 is TGCAGTGCTAGAGATCGGACCCGCAACCTCCATGGCTACACCTTC.

This clonotype has more than one count but fewer than ten. The rearrangement links TRBV7-8 to TRBJ2-7, with a possible D match to TRBD1 (5 bases). V lost 1 base, J lost 7 bases, and 11 bases lay in between. CDR3 length: 13 residues. The V gene's germline CDR1 is SGHVS and CDR2 FQNEAQ. For the CDR3, the DNA is TGTGCCAGCAGCTTAGTGGGCCCAGGGGAGCAGTACTTC. The encoded protein is CASSLVGPGEQYF.